The clone carrying this T cell receptor beta chain appeared a single time. The CDR3 is made up of 13 amino acids. CDR1 is MNHNY, CDR2 SVGAGI, per germline (reference sequence). The V and J ends lost 5 bases and 9 bases, in that order; junction bases with no gene match: 7. The data belong to a study of long-term antiretroviral therapy in people with HIV. They ran version v3.0 of the immunoSEQ assay at survey level. Assay used: immunoSEQ multiplex PCR; TCRdb lists only in-frame clones, some missing. This table has around 20,000 clones, approximately 84% appearing once. Specimen: unsorted PBMCs, collected 0.9 years after starting antiretroviral therapy. This receptor was identified in a man between 18 and 35 years old with HIV. The chain carries TRBV6-6 and TRBJ2-1; the match to TRBD2 covers 7 bases. Here the CDR3 reads CASSQAGAGEQFF. The CDR3 DNA follows: TGTGCCAGCAGTCAGGCGGGAGCGGGTGAGCAGTTCTTC.